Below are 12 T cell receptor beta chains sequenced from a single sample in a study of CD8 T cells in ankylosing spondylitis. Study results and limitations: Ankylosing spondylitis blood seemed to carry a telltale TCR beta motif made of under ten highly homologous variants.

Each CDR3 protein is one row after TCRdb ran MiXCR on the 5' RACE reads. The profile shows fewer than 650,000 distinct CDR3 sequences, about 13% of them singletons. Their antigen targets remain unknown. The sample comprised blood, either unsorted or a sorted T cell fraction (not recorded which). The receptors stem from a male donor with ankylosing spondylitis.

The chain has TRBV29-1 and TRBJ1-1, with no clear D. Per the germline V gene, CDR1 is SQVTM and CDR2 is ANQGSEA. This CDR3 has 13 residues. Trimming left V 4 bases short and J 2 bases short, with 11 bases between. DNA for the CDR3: TGCAGCGTTGTAGTTAGCGAAAACACTGAAGCTTTCTTT. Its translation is CSVVVSENTEAFF. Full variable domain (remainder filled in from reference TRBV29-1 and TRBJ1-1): SAVISQKPSRDICQRGTSLTIQCQVDSQVTMMFWYRQQPGQSLTLIATANQGSEATYESGFVIDKFPISRPNLTFSTLTVSNMSPEDSSIYLCSVVVSENTEAFFGQGTRLTVV.

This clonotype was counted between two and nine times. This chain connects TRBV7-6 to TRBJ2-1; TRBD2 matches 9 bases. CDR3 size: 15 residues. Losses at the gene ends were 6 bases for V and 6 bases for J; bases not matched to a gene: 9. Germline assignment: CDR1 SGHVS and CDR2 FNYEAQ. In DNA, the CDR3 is TGTGCCAGCAGTACGGGGACTAGCCATCCCAATGAGCAGTTCTTC. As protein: CASSTGTSHPNEQFF.

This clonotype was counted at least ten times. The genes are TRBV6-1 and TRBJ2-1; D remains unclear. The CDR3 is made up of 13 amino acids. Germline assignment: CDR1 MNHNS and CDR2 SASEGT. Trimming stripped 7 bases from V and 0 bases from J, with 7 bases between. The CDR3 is CASKQSSYNEQFF. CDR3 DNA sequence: TGTGCCAGCAAACAGAGCTCCTACAATGAGCAGTTCTTC.

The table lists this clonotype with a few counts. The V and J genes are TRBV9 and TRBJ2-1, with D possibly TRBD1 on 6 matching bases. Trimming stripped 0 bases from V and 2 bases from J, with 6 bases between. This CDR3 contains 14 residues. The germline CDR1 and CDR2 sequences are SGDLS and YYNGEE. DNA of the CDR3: TGTGCCAGCAGCGTAGACAGGGCCTACAATGAGCAGTTCTTC. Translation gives CASSVDRAYNEQFF.

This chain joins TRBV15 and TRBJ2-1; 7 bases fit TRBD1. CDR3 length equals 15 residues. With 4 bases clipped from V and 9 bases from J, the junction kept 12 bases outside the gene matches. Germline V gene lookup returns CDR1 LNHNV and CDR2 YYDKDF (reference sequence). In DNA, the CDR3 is TGTGCCACCAGCAAAGAGATGGGGACAGCTGGTGAGCAGTTCTTC. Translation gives CATSKEMGTAGEQFF.

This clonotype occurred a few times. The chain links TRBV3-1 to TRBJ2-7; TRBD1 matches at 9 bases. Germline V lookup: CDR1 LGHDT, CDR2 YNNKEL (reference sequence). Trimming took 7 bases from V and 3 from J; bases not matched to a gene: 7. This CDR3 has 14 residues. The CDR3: CASTTGTGYYEQYF. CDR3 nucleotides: TGTGCCAGCACAACCGGGACAGGGTACTACGAGCAGTACTTC.

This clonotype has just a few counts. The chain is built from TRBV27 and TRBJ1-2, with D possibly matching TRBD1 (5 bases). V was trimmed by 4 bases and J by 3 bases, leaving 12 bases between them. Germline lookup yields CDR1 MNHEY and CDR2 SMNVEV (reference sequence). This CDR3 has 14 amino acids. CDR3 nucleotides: TGTGCCAGCAGTTCCTCGGGGCCGTACTATGGCTACACCTTC. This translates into CASSSSGPYYGYTF.

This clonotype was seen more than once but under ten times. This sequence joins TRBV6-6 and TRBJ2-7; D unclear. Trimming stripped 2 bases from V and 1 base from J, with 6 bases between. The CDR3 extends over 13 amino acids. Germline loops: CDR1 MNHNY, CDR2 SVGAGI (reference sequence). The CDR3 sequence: CASSYQESYEQYF. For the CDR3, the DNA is TGTGCCAGCAGTTACCAGGAATCCTACGAGCAGTACTTC.

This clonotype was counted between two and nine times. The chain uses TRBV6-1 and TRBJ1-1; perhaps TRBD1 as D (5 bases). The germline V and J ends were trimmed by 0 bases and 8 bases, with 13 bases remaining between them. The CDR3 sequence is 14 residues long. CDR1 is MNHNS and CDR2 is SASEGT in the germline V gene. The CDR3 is CASSEAPGPPEAFF. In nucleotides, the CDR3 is TGTGCCAGCAGTGAAGCGCCGGGGCCCCCCGAAGCTTTCTTT.

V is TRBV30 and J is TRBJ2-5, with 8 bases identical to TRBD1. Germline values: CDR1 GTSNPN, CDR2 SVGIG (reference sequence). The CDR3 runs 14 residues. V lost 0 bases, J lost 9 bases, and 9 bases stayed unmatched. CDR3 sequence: CAWSVGQGRWAQYF. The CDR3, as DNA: TGTGCCTGGAGTGTAGGACAGGGCCGTTGGGCCCAGTACTTC.

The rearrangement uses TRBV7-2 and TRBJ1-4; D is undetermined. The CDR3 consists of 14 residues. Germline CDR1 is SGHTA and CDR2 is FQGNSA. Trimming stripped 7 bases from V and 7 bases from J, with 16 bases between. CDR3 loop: CASTVVPEGEKLFF. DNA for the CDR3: TGTGCCAGCACCGTGGTCCCTGAGGGTGAAAAACTGTTTTTT.

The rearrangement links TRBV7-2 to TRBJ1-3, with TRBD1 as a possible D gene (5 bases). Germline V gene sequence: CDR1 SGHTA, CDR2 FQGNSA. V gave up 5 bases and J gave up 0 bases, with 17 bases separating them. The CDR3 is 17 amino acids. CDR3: CASSTHSGAFSGNTIYF. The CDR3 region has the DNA TGTGCCAGCAGCACACATTCCGGGGCCTTCTCTGGAAACACCATATATTTT.